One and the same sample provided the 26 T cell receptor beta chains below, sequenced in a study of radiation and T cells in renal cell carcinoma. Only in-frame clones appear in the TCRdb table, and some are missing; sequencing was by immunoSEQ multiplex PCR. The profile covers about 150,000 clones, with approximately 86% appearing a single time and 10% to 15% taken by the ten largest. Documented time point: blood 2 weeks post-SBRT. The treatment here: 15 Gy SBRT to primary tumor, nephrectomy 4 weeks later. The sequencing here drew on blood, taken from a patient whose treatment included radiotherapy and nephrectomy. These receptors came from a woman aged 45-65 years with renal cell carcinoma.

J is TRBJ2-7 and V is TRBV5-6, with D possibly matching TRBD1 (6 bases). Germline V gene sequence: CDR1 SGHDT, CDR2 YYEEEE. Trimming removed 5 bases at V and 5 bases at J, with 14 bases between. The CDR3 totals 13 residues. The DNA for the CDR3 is TGTGCCAGCAGTAGGGCAGGGGTCAACGAGCAGTACTTC. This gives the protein CASSRAGVNEQYF.

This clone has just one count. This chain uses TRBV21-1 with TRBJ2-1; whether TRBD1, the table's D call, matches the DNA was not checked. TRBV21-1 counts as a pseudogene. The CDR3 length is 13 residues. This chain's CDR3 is CASADRGGNEQFF. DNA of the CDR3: TGTGCCAGCGCCGACAGGGGGGGGAATGAGCAGTTCTTC.

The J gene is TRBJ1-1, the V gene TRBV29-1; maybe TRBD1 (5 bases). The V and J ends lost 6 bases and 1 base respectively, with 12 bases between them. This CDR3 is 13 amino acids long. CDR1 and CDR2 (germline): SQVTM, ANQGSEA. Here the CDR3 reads CSVPGTANTEAFF. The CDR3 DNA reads TGCAGCGTCCCCGGGACGGCGAACACTGAAGCTTTCTTT.

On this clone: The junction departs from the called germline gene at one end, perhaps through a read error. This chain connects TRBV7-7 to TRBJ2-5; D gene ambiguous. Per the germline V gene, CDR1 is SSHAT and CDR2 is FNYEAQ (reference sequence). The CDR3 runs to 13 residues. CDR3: CASSLSPAETQYF. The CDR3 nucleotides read TGTGCTAGCAGCTTATCGCCGGCAGAGACCCAGTACTTC.

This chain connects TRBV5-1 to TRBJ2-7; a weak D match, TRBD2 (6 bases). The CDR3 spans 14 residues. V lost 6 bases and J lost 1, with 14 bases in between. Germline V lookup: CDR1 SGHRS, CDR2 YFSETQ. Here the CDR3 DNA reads TGCGCCAGCAAGGCCCCGGAGGGGTCCTACGAGCAGTACTTC. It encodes CASKAPEGSYEQYF.

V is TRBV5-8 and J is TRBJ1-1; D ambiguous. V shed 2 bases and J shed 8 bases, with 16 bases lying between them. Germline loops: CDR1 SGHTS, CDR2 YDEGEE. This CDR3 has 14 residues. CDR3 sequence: CASSFPPEAEEAFF. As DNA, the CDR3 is TGTGCCAGCAGCTTCCCTCCGGAAGCGGAGGAAGCTTTCTTT.

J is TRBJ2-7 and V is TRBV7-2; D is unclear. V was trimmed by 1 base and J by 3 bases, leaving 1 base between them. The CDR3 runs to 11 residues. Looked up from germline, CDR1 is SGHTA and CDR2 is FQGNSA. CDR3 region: CASSLDYEQYF. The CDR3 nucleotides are TGTGCCAGCAGCTTAGACTACGAGCAGTACTTC.

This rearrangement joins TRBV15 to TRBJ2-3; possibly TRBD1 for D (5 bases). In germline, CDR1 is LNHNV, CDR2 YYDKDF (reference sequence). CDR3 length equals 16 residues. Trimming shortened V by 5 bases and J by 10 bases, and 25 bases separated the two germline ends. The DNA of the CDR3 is TGTGCCACCAGCCCATTAGTTGGGGCCCAGGGTTCTCCGCAGTATTTT. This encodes CATSPLVGAQGSPQYF.

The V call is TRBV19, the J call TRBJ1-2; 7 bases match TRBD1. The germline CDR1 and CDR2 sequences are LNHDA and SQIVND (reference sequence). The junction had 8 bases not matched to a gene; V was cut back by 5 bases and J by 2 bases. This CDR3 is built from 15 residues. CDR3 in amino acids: CASSPRQGGNYGYTF. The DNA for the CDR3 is TGTGCCAGTAGTCCTCGACAGGGAGGAAACTATGGCTACACCTTC.

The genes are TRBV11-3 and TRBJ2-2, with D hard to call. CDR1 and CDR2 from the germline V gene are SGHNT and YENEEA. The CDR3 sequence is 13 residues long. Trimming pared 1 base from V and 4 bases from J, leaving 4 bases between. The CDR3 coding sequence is TGTGCCAGCAGCTTAGTGATCACCGGGGAGCTGTTTTTT. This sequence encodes CASSLVITGELFF.

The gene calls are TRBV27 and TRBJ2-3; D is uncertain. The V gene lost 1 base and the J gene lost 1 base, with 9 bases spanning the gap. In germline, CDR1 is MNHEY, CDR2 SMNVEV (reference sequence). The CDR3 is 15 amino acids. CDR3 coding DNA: TGTGCCAGCAGTTTATATACCCCCCGCACAGATACGCAGTATTTT. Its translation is CASSLYTPRTDTQYF.

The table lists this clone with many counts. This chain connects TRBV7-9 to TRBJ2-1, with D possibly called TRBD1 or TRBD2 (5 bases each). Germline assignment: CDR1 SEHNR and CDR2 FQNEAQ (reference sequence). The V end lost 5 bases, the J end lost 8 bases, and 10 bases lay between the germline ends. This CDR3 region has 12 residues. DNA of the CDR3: TGTGCCAGCAGCCGGGACGGCGATGAGCAGTTCTTC. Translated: CASSRDGDEQFF.

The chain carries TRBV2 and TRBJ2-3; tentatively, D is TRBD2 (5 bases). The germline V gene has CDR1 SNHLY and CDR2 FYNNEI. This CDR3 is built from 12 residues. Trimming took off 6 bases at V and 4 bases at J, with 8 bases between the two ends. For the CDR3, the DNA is TGTGCCAGCAGAACACTAGCAGATACGCAGTATTTT. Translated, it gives CASRTLADTQYF.

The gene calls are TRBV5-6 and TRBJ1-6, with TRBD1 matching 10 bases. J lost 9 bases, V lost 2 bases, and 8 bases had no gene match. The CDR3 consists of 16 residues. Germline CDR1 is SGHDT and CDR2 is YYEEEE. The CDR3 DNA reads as TGTGCCAGCAGCTTTTACGGGACAGGGGATTTTTCACCCCTCCACTTT. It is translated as CASSFYGTGDFSPLHF.

The CDR3 DNA is TGTGCCAGCAGCTTAGACGGACAGGTGGAAAACACCATATATTTT. Encoded protein: CASSLDGQVENTIYF. The chain joins TRBV11-3 to TRBJ1-3, with 7 bases identical to TRBD1. V was clipped by 0 bases and J by 6 bases; unmatched bases: 5. The CDR3 spans 15 residues. CDR1 is SGHNT, CDR2 YENEEA, per germline.

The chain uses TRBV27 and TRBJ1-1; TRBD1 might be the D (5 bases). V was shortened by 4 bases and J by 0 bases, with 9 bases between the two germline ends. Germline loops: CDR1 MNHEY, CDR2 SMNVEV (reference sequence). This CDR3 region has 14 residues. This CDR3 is CASSWGGMNTEAFF. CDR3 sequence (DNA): TGTGCCAGCAGTTGGGGGGGGATGAACACTGAAGCTTTCTTT.

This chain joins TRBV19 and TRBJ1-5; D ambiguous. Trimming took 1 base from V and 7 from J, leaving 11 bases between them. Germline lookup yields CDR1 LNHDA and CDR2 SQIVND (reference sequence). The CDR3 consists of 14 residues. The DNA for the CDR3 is TGTGCCAGTAGTATAGCTCTCGACGTACAGCCCCAGCATTTT. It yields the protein CASSIALDVQPQHF.

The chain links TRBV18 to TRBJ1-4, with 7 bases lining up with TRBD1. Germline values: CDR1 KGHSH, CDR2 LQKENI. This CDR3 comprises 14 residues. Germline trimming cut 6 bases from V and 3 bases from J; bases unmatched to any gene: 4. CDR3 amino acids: CASSQQGSNEKLFF. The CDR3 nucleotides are TGTGCCAGCTCGCAACAGGGGTCTAATGAAAAACTGTTTTTT.

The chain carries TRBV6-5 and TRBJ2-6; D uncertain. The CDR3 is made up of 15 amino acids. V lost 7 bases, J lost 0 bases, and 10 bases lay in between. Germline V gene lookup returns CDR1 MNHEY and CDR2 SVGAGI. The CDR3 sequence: CASTLQNSGANVLTF. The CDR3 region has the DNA TGTGCCAGCACCTTACAGAACTCTGGGGCCAACGTCCTGACTTTC.

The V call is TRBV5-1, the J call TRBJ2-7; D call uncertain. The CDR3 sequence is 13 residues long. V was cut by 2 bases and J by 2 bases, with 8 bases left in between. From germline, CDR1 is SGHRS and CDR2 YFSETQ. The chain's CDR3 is CASSLDGTYEQYF. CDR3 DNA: TGCGCCAGCAGCTTAGACGGAACCTACGAGCAGTACTTC. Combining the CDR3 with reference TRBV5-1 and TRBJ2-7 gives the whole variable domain KAGVTQTPRYLIKTRGQQVTLSCSPISGHRSVSWYQQTPGQGLQFLFEYFSETQRNKGNFPGRFSGRQFSNSRSEMNVSTLELGDSALYLCASSLDGTYEQYFGPGTRLTVT.

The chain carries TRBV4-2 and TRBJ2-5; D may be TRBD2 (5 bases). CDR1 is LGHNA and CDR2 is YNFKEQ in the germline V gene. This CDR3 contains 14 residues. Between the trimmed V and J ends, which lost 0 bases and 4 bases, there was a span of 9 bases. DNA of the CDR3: TGTGCCAGCAGCCAAGATCGCCGGGGAGAGACCCAGTACTTC. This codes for CASSQDRRGETQYF.

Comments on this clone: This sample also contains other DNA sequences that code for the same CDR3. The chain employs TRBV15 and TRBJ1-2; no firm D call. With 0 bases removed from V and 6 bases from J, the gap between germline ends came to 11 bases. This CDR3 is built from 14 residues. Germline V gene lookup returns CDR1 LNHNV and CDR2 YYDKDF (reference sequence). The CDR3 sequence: CATSRDRGRDGYTF. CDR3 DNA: TGTGCCACCAGCAGAGATAGAGGGCGGGATGGCTACACCTTC. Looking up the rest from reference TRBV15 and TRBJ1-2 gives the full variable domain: DAMVIQNPRYQVTQFGKPVTLSCSQTLNHNVMYWYQQKSSQAPKLLFHYYDKDFNNEADTPDNFQSRRPNTSFCFLDIRSPGLGDTAMYLCATSRDRGRDGYTFGSGTRLTVV.

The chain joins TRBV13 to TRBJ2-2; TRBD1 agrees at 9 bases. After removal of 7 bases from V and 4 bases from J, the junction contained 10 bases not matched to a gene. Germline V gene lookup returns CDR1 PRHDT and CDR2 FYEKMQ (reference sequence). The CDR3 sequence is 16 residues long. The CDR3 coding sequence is TGTGCCAGCACCAAGCTTGGGACAGGGACCACCGGGGAGCTGTTTTTT. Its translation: CASTKLGTGTTGELFF.

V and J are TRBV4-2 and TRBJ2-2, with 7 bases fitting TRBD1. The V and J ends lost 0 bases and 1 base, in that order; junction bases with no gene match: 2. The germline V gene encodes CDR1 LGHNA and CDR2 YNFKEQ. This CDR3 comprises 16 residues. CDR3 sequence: CASSQDAGGNTGELFF. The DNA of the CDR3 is TGTGCCAGCAGCCAAGATGCAGGGGGGAACACCGGGGAGCTGTTTTTT.

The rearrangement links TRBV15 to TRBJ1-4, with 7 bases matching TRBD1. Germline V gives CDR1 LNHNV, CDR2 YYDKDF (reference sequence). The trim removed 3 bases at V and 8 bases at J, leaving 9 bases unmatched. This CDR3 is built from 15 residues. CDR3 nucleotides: TGTGCCACCAGCAGTGGAGGGGGCCGGAGGGAAAAACTGTTTTTT. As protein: CATSSGGGRREKLFF.

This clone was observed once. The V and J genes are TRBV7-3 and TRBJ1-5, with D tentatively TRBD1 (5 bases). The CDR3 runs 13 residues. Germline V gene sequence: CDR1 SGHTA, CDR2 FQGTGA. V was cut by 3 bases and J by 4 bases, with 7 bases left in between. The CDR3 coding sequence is TGTGCCAGCAGCTTGGGACCTAATCAGCCCCAGCATTTT. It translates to CASSLGPNQPQHF.